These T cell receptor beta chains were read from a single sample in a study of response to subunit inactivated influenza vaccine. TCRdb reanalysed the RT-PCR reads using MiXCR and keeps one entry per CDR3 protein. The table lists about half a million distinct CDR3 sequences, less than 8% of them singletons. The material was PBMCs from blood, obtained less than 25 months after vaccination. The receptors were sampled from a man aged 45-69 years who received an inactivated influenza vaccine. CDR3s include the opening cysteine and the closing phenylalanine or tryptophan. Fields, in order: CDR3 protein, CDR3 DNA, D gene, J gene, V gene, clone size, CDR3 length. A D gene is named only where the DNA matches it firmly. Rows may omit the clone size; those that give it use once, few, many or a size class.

CDR3aa: CASSRSAGSGIQYF; CDR3nt: TGTGCCAGCAGTCGGTCGGCGGGGTCTGGCATTCAGTACTTC; d_gene: -; j_gene: TRBJ2-4; v_gene: TRBV6-2/TRBV6-3; abundance: -; len: 14
CDR3aa: CSAGRRDSYEQYF; CDR3nt: TGCAGTGCTGGGAGAAGGGACTCCTACGAGCAGTACTTC; d_gene: -; j_gene: TRBJ2-7; v_gene: TRBV20-1; abundance: -; len: 13
CDR3aa: CASSVSDRYYGYTF; CDR3nt: TGTGCCAGCAGCGTCTCCGACAGATACTATGGCTACACCTTC; d_gene: -; j_gene: TRBJ1-2; v_gene: TRBV5-6; abundance: many; len: 14
CDR3aa: CASSVSAARDEKLFF; CDR3nt: TGTGCCAGCAGCGTATCTGCGGCTAGGGATGAAAAACTGTTTTTT; d_gene: -; j_gene: TRBJ1-4; v_gene: TRBV9; abundance: -; len: 15
CDR3aa: CASSQGASGMNTEAFF; CDR3nt: TGCGCCAGCAGCCAAGGGGCCTCGGGCATGAACACTGAAGCTTTCTTT; d_gene: -; j_gene: TRBJ1-1; v_gene: TRBV4-3; abundance: many; len: 16
CDR3aa: CARSSGRTGGRNTEAFF; CDR3nt: TGTGCCAGAAGTTCGGGCCGGACAGGGGGCCGGAACACTGAAGCTTTCTTT; d_gene: TRBD1; j_gene: TRBJ1-1; v_gene: TRBV5-3; abundance: -; len: 17
CDR3aa: CASSSTFNTGELFF; CDR3nt: TGCGCCAGCAGCTCCACCTTTAACACCGGGGAGCTGTTTTTT; d_gene: -; j_gene: TRBJ2-2; v_gene: TRBV5-1; abundance: many; len: 14
CDR3aa: CATSLGRETQYF; CDR3nt: TGTGCCACCAGCCTGGGGAGGGAGACCCAGTACTTC; d_gene: -; j_gene: TRBJ2-5; v_gene: TRBV2; abundance: -; len: 12
CDR3aa: CSARKGLAGASNTGELFF; CDR3nt: TGCAGCGCGAGAAAGGGACTAGCGGGAGCTTCGAACACCGGGGAGCTGTTTTTT; d_gene: TRBD2; j_gene: TRBJ2-2; v_gene: TRBV29-1; abundance: few; len: 18
CDR3aa: CASSSAATGASVQYF; CDR3nt: TGTGCCAGCAGCTCGGCCGCGACTGGGGCCAGCGTGCAGTACTTC; d_gene: -; j_gene: TRBJ2-7; v_gene: TRBV7-9; abundance: few; len: 15
CDR3aa: CASSLNGRANQPQHF; CDR3nt: TGTGCCAGCAGCTTGAACGGGAGGGCCAATCAGCCCCAGCATTTT; d_gene: -; j_gene: TRBJ1-5; v_gene: TRBV5-8; abundance: -; len: 15
CDR3aa: CASSQVTEGFGEQYF; CDR3nt: TGTGCCAGCAGCCAAGTTACCGAGGGTTTTGGCGAGCAGTACTTC; d_gene: -; j_gene: TRBJ2-7; v_gene: TRBV3-1; abundance: many; len: 15
CDR3aa: CASSQDVIQGTGVYEQYF; CDR3nt: TGCGCCAGCAGCCAAGATGTGATTCAAGGGACAGGTGTTTACGAGCAGTACTTC; d_gene: TRBD1; j_gene: TRBJ2-7; v_gene: TRBV4-3; abundance: few; len: 18
CDR3aa: CASSQTGGAGNAIYF; CDR3nt: TGTGCCAGCAGCCAAACAGGGGGCGCAGGAAACGCCATATATTTT; d_gene: TRBD1; j_gene: TRBJ1-3; v_gene: TRBV12-3/TRBV12-4; abundance: few; len: 15
CDR3aa: CASSYSSLTRGTEAFF; CDR3nt: TGTGCCAGCAGTTATAGTTCGCTTACCAGGGGCACTGAAGCTTTCTTT; d_gene: -; j_gene: TRBJ1-1; v_gene: TRBV6-5; abundance: -; len: 16
CDR3aa: CSALGQTPVVSNQPQHF; CDR3nt: TGCAGTGCCCTAGGACAAACCCCGGTTGTGAGCAATCAGCCCCAGCATTTT; d_gene: -; j_gene: TRBJ1-5; v_gene: TRBV20-1; abundance: many; len: 17
CDR3aa: CASSPPYWTSGRARNTGELFF; CDR3nt: TGTGCCAGCAGTCCACCCTATTGGACTAGCGGGAGGGCCAGGAACACCGGGGAGCTGTTTTTT; d_gene: TRBD2; j_gene: TRBJ2-2; v_gene: TRBV6-4; abundance: many; len: 21
CDR3aa: CASSLDGDLTNYGYTF; CDR3nt: TGTGCCAGCAGCTTGGACGGAGATCTAACTAACTATGGCTACACCTTC; d_gene: -; j_gene: TRBJ1-2; v_gene: TRBV7-9; abundance: -; len: 16